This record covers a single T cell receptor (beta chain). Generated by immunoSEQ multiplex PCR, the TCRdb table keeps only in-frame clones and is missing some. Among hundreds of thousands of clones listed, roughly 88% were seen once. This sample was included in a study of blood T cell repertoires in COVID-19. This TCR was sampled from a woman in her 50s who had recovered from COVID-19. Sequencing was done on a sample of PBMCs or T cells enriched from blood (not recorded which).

The CDR3 coding sequence is TGTGCCAGCAGCTTAGCTAGGAACAGATCCTCGACTGAAGCTTTCTTT. As protein: CASSLARNRSSTEAFF. The V call is TRBV7-8, the J call TRBJ1-1; no firm D call. There are 16 residues in the CDR3. Trimming stripped 0 bases from V and 5 bases from J, with 16 bases between. Germline lookup yields CDR1 SGHVS and CDR2 FQNEAQ.